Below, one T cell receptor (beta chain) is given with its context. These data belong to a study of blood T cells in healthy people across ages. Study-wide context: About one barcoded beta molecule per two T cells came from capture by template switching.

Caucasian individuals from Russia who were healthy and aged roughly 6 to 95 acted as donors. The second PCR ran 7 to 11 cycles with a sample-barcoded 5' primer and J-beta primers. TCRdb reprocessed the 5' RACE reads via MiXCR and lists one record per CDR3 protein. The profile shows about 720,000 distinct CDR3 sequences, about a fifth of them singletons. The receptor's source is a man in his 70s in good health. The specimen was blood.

CDR3 region: CASSVTGGGGTEAFF. The CDR3 nucleotides read TGTGCCAGCTCAGTCACCGGGGGTGGAGGCACTGAAGCTTTCTTT. The V gene is TRBV18, the J gene TRBJ1-1; D is perhaps TRBD1 (5 bases). This CDR3 has 15 residues. Germline CDR1 KGHSH, CDR2 LQKENI. Trimming left V 5 bases short and J 4 bases short, with 17 bases between. The full variable domain, completed using reference TRBV18 and TRBJ1-1, is NAGVMQNPRHLVRRRGQEARLRCSPMKGHSHVYWYRQLPEEGLKFMVYLQKENIIDESGMPKERFSAEFPKEGPSILRIQQVVRGDSAAYFCASSVTGGGGTEAFFGQGTRLTVV.